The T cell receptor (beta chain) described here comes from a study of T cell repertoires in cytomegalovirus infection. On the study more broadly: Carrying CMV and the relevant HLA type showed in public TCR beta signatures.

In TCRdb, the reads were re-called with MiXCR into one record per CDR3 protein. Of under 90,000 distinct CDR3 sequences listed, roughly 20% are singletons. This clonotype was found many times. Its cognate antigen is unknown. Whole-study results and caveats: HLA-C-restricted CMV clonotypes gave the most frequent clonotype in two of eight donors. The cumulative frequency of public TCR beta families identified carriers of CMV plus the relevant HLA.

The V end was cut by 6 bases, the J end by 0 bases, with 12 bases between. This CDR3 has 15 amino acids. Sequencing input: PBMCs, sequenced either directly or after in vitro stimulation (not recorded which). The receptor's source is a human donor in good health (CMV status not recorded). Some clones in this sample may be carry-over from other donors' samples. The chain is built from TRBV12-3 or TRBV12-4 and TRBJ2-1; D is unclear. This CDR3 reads CASSPAESSYNEQFF. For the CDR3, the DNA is TGTGCCAGCAGCCCCGCGGAGAGCTCCTACAATGAGCAGTTCTTC.